Following are 26 T cell receptor beta chains from one sample sequenced in a study of T-cell reconstitution after alpha-beta-depleted transplantation in children. Unique molecular identifiers were built into the TCRbeta library. TCRdb ran MiXCR on the PCR reads and lists one entry per CDR3 protein. Here the sample spans 200,000 to 250,000 distinct CDR3 sequences, roughly 8.2% being singletons. Sample: PBMCs, mostly from graft donor cells, taken 180 days after TCRalphabeta/CD19-depleted stem cell transplant. Receptor source: a male patient aged 10-17 years who had a stem cell transplant for acute lymphoblastic leukemia, so the T cells may come from the graft donor.

The genes are TRBV12-3 or TRBV12-4 and TRBJ1-4, with D uncertain. CDR3 size: 15 residues. Trimming took off 6 bases at V and 0 bases at J, with 11 bases between the two ends. As DNA, the CDR3 is TGTGCCAGCAGGTATCTGACATCAACTAATGAAAAACTGTTTTTT. It codes for CASRYLTSTNEKLFF.

The table lists this clonotype with many counts. This sequence joins TRBV20-1 and TRBJ2-1, with D possibly TRBD2 on 6 matching bases. CDR1 is DFQATT and CDR2 is SNEGSKA in the germline V gene (reference sequence). V dropped 3 bases and J dropped 0 bases, with 9 bases sitting between them. CDR3 length: 14 amino acids. The DNA of the CDR3 is TGCAGTGCTAGGAGCGGGTTCTCCTACAATGAGCAGTTCTTC. It specifies CSARSGFSYNEQFF.

This clonotype was seen ten or more times. The J gene is TRBJ2-7, the V gene TRBV4-2; 7 bases are a match to TRBD1. J lost 3 bases, V lost 2 bases, and 4 bases had no gene match. CDR3 length: 14 amino acids. The germline gives CDR1 LGHNA, CDR2 YNFKEQ. The CDR3 here is CASSQTGVNYEQYF. Written as DNA, the CDR3 is TGTGCCAGCAGCCAAACAGGGGTGAACTACGAGCAGTACTTC.

This clonotype occurred many times. The V gene is TRBV5-1, the J gene TRBJ2-3, with 7 positions matching TRBD1. The CDR3 extends over 18 amino acids. Per germline, CDR1 SGHRS and CDR2 YFSETQ. V gave up 4 bases and J gave up 1 base; unmatched junction bases: 15. CDR3 DNA sequence: TGCGCCAGCAGCCCCGGACAGGTCCTGTTAGAGGGCACAGATACGCAGTATTTT. It translates to CASSPGQVLLEGTDTQYF.

This clonotype was found many times. This chain links TRBV2 with TRBJ1-1; the D gene is possibly TRBD1 (6 bases). Trimming cost V 7 bases and J 11 bases, with 17 bases left between them. The germline CDR1 and CDR2 sequences are SNHLY and FYNNEI. The CDR3 totals 12 residues. The CDR3 bases are TGTGCCAGCAAAGGGGGGGGCAGTACGGCTTTCTTT. This gives the protein CASKGGGSTAFF.

Comment on this clonotype: A clone one base away is much larger, so this may be a read error. The rearrangement links TRBV5-1 to TRBJ2-3; D is unresolved. The CDR3 totals 14 residues. The V gene lost 6 bases and the J gene lost 1 base, with 12 bases spanning the gap. Germline loops: CDR1 SGHRS, CDR2 YFSETQ. CDR3 in amino acids: CASMGETGTDTQYF. The CDR3 nucleotides read TGCGCCAGCATGGGCGAAACTGGCACAGATACGCAGTATTTT.

Many counts were recorded for this clonotype. The V call is TRBV25-1, the J call TRBJ2-3; D might be TRBD1 or TRBD2, each matching 6 bases. Germline V CDR1 and CDR2: MGHDK, SYGVNS. The ends were cut back, 3 bases at V and 4 bases at J, with 14 bases in the middle. The CDR3 contains 15 residues. Here the CDR3 DNA reads TGTGCCAGCAGTGACGGGAGTTACAGGGCAGATACGCAGTATTTT. It translates to CASSDGSYRADTQYF.

Note on this clonotype: With a much larger clone just one base away, this may be a read error. This rearrangement joins TRBV29-1 to TRBJ2-2, with TRBD2 matching over 7 bases. CDR3 length: 15 residues. The germline CDR1 and CDR2 sequences are SQVTM and ANQGSEA. CDR3 amino acids: CSVERREVRTRELFF. In nucleotides, the CDR3 is TGCAGCGTTGAGAGACGGGAGGTCCGCACCAGGGAGCTGTTTTTT.

This clonotype was picked up many times. This rearrangement joins TRBV27 to TRBJ2-3; tentatively, D is TRBD2 (5 bases). CDR1 and CDR2 from the germline V gene are MNHEY and SMNVEV (reference sequence). The CDR3 contains 15 residues. V was shortened by 2 bases and J by 4 bases, with 13 bases between the two germline ends. In DNA form, the CDR3 reads TGTGCCAGCAGTTTAGAGAAACTAGTACCAGATACGCAGTATTTT. Protein product: CASSLEKLVPDTQYF.

This clonotype was detected a few times. The chain carries TRBV20-1 and TRBJ1-6; D uncertain. This CDR3 is built from 13 residues. The ends were cut back, 2 bases at V and 5 bases at J, with 7 bases in the middle. CDR1 DFQATT and CDR2 SNEGSKA come from the germline V gene (reference sequence). The CDR3 nucleotides read TGCAGTGCTAGATTCGGGAATAATTCACCCCTCCACTTT. Protein: CSARFGNNSPLHF.

On this clonotype: This may arise from a read error, as a much more abundant clone is one base away. The CDR3 DNA reads TGCGCCAGCAGCCAAGAAGGACTAGCGGCATACAATGAGCAGTTCTTC. Its translation is CASSQEGLAAYNEQFF. The chain has TRBV4-1 and TRBJ2-1; 10 nucleotides agree with TRBD2. Unmatched junction bases numbered 3, after V lost 0 bases and J lost 4 bases. This CDR3 contains 16 residues. From germline, CDR1 is MGHRA and CDR2 YSYEKL.

The sample holds many counts of this clonotype. The chain employs TRBV12-3 or TRBV12-4 and TRBJ1-2, with D perhaps matching TRBD1 (5 bases). The ends were cut back, 3 bases at V and 8 bases at J, with 13 bases in the middle. The CDR3 runs 13 residues. The CDR3 coding sequence is TGTGCCAGCAGTTTGCGGGACCGGGGCGGCTACACCTTC. Its protein product is CASSLRDRGGYTF.

This clonotype has ten or more counts. This chain links TRBV14 with TRBJ1-6, with unresolved D. Germline values: CDR1 SGHDN, CDR2 FVKESK. The CDR3 runs 12 residues. V was clipped by 2 bases and J by 9 bases, with 5 bases between them. DNA for the CDR3: TGTGCCAGCAGCCAACAGATTTCACCCCTCCACTTT. It yields the protein CASSQQISPLHF.

This clonotype was observed at least ten times. The rearrangement joins TRBV3-1 to TRBJ2-3; D not certain. Germline V CDR1 and CDR2: LGHDT, YNNKEL (reference sequence). V lost 1 base, J lost 6 bases, and 8 bases lay in between. The CDR3 length is 13 residues. The CDR3 DNA reads as TGTGCCAGCAGCCAAGCTATCGGGGATACGCAGTATTTT. It translates to CASSQAIGDTQYF.

The sample holds many counts of this clonotype. The chain carries TRBV13 and TRBJ2-7; D assignment may be TRBD1 or TRBD2 (5 bases each). The germline gives CDR1 PRHDT, CDR2 FYEKMQ (reference sequence). The ends were cut back, 5 bases at V and 5 bases at J, with 19 bases in the middle. CDR3 length equals 15 residues. The CDR3 sequence: CASSPPGPQPHEQYF. CDR3 nucleotide sequence: TGTGCCAGCAGCCCCCCGGGACCGCAGCCCCACGAGCAGTACTTC.

This clonotype appeared many times. V is TRBV18 and J is TRBJ2-3; no clear D gene. With 8 bases removed from V and 7 bases from J, the gap between germline ends came to 10 bases. The germline CDR1 and CDR2 sequences are KGHSH and LQKENI. CDR3 length equals 11 residues. The CDR3 here is CASSPQNTQYF. CDR3 DNA: TGTGCCAGCAGCCCGCAGAATACGCAGTATTTT. Full variable domain (outside the CDR3, taken from reference TRBV18 and TRBJ2-3): NAGVMQNPRHLVRRRGQEARLRCSPMKGHSHVYWYRQLPEEGLKFMVYLQKENIIDESGMPKERFSAEFPKEGPSILRIQQVVRGDSAAYFCASSPQNTQYFGPGTRLTVL.

This clonotype has at least ten counts. The rearrangement uses TRBV11-2 and TRBJ2-7; no clear D gene. V lost 0 bases, J lost 5 bases, and 2 bases lay in between. The germline V gene encodes CDR1 SGHAT and CDR2 FQNNGV. The CDR3 runs to 11 residues. The DNA of the CDR3 is TGTGCCAGCAGCTTAGATAACGAGCAGTACTTC. Translation: CASSLDNEQYF. Together with reference TRBV11-2 and TRBJ2-7, the CDR3 gives the full variable domain: EAGVAQSPRYKIIEKRQSVAFWCNPISGHATLYWYQQILGQGPKLLIQFQNNGVVDDSQLPKDRFSAERLKGVDSTLKIQPAKLEDSAVYLCASSLDNEQYFGPGTRLTVT.

Comment on this clonotype: This may arise from a read error, as a much more abundant clone is one base away. The chain recombines TRBV28 with TRBJ1-1; possible D gene TRBD1, 5 bases. This CDR3 is built from 13 residues. From germline, CDR1 is MDHEN and CDR2 SYDVKM. Trimming cost V 3 bases and J 6 bases, with 11 bases left between them. In DNA, the CDR3 is TGTGCCAGCAGTTTCGTCAGGGACGCTGAAGCTTTCTTT. This codes for CASSFVRDAEAFF.

This clonotype was detected ten times or more. The chain joins TRBV5-4 to TRBJ2-1, with D perhaps assigned TRBD1 or TRBD2 (5 bases each). Per the germline V gene, CDR1 is SGHNT and CDR2 is YYREEE (reference sequence). CDR3 size: 13 residues. The V end was cut by 5 bases, the J end by 6 bases, with 12 bases between. This CDR3 reads CASRPGTTNEQFF. The CDR3 DNA follows: TGTGCCAGCAGACCTGGGACCACCAATGAGCAGTTCTTC.

This clonotype was picked up many times. This chain links TRBV20-1 with TRBJ2-7; 8 bases agree with TRBD2. The germline CDR1 and CDR2 sequences are DFQATT and SNEGSKA (reference sequence). The J segment lost 6 bases and the V segment lost 6 bases, leaving 10 bases of the junction unmatched. CDR3 size: 13 residues. The CDR3 reads CSASLAGGGEQYF. In DNA form, the CDR3 reads TGCAGTGCGTCGCTGGCGGGAGGTGGCGAGCAGTACTTC.

On this clonotype: At one end, the junction sequence differs from germline, possibly due to a read error. CDR3 region: CSARQPTGQRGSYNEQFF. CDR3 bases: TGCAGTGCTCGCCAACCGACAGGGCAGCGGGGCTCCTACAATGAACAGTTCTTC. The chain joins TRBV20-1 to TRBJ2-1; D is tentatively TRBD1 or TRBD2 (7 bases each). This CDR3 has 18 residues. Germline CDR1 is DFQATT and CDR2 is SNEGSKA (reference sequence).

This clonotype came up many times. This chain connects TRBV18 to TRBJ2-7; 8 nucleotides agree with TRBD2. This CDR3 has 14 amino acids. Looked up from germline, CDR1 is KGHSH and CDR2 is LQKENI. J lost 3 bases, V lost 3 bases, and 4 bases had no gene match. The CDR3 nucleotides read TGTGCCAGCTCACCCACGGCGGGAGGCTACGAGCAGTACTTC. It translates to CASSPTAGGYEQYF.

This clonotype was detected ten times or more. This chain connects TRBV5-5 to TRBJ2-7; 9 bases are shared with TRBD1. Germline-derived CDR1 and CDR2 are SGHKS and YYEKEE (reference sequence). The CDR3 is 15 amino acids. Germline trimming cut 6 bases from V and 7 bases from J; bases unmatched to any gene: 14. The CDR3 sequence: CASTLWDRARSEQYF. In DNA, the CDR3 is TGTGCCAGCACCCTTTGGGACAGGGCCCGGAGTGAGCAGTACTTC.

This clonotype was recorded at least ten times. The chain is built from TRBV4-3 and TRBJ2-5, with D perhaps being TRBD1 or TRBD2 (5 bases each). CDR1 LGHNA and CDR2 YSLEER come from the germline V gene. Trimming took off 1 base at V and 5 bases at J, with 20 bases between the two ends. There are 17 residues in the CDR3. This chain's CDR3 is CASSQALRDGPGETQYF. As DNA, the CDR3 is TGCGCCAGCAGCCAAGCTCTCCGGGACGGGCCGGGGGAGACCCAGTACTTC.

This clonotype has ten or more counts. The chain employs TRBV29-1 and TRBJ1-2; maybe TRBD1 (6 bases). The germline V gene encodes CDR1 SQVTM and CDR2 ANQGSEA. This CDR3 is 13 amino acids long. Trimming stripped 5 bases from V and 2 bases from J, with 12 bases between. The CDR3 nucleotides are TGCAGCGTTCTGACAGGTCAGAACTATGGCTACACCTTC. Translating gives CSVLTGQNYGYTF.

This clonotype came up many times. This rearrangement joins TRBV3-1 to TRBJ2-7; D call uncertain. Germline assignment: CDR1 LGHDT and CDR2 YNNKEL (reference sequence). The CDR3 contains 17 residues. Trimming removed 4 bases from V and 2 bases from J, with 21 bases in between. In DNA form, the CDR3 reads TGTGCCAGCAGCCGACCACGTGGAACAGCTACCACCTACGAGCAGTACTTC. Amino acids: CASSRPRGTATTYEQYF.